This TCR beta chain was captured in a study of CD8+ T cells in alopecia areata (dated by TCRdb to 2017 to 2018). In the study overall: To study T cell clonal expansion in alopecia areata, the researchers applied high-throughput TCRbeta sequencing to both the C3H/HeJ mouse model and human patients. Human TCRbeta sequencing covered scalp tissue and sorted CD4+ and CD8+ peripheral blood T cells from patchy and totalis/universalis alopecia areata patients and healthy controls. Scalp clonality was compared among normal scalp (n=4), patchy alopecia areata scalp (n=8), and alopecia totalis/universalis scalp (n=8). The RNA source kit depended on sample type: the PAXgene miRNA kit for fixed scalp, the miRNeasy kit for PBMCs, and the RNeasy kit for mouse skin. TCRbeta CDR3 regions were amplified by immunoSEQ multiplex PCR with 35 Vbeta forward and 13 Jbeta reverse primers. General findings and caveats noted by the study authors: Higher clonality and more expanded CD8+ clones were observed in lesional scalp than in normal scalp, particularly in alopecia totalis/universalis, a finding suggestive of antigenic drive. TCR sequences shared between patients were less clear than in mice, possibly partly because of HLA diversity in the patient population. Scalp TCR repertoire analysis is complicated because resident alphabeta T cells in normal human skin are also sequenced, whereas mouse skin is dominated by gammadelta T cells.

Libraries were built with the immunoSEQ multiplex PCR assay. To provide template for TCR sequencing, every sample had RNA extracted and reverse transcribed into cDNA. SuperScript III was used for first-strand cDNA synthesis, primed with a 2:1 mix of oligo-dT and random hexamers. A synthetic immune receptor repertoire was used to assess amplification bias, and residual bias was removed computationally. For the original study's pipeline: Raw reads were preprocessed to remove errors, and CDR3 was defined by IMGT conventions from the conserved cysteine to phenylalanine. Clonality was computed as 1 minus the Shannon entropy, with the entropy normalized by log2 of the number of productive unique TCRs. Whether each scalp clone was CD4 or CD8 was inferred by checking scalp TCRbeta sequences against the CD4 and CD8 repertoires from sorted blood. TCRdb provides this immuneACCESS table in a form limited to in-frame rearrangements. Some clones are lacking; in checked studies, under half of them reflect an unresolved V gene, and why the rest are absent is not known. V and J calls plus clone size are reproduced from that table; the DNA served to infer D and trimming. This sample gives 50,000 to 80,000 clones in total; 40% to 50% of them show up just once. The ten most abundant clones make up around 54% of the sample.

Lesional scalp punch biopsies and peripheral blood were collected from alopecia areata patients. After PBMCs were isolated by density centrifugation and stained for CD3, CD4 and CD8, a FACSAria was used to sort CD4+ and CD8+ T cells. As part of a multicenter biomarker study, untreated alopecia areata patients were recruited. For 4 to 6 biomarker-study patients, blood CD8+ T cells were further sorted into NKG2D-low and NKG2D-high fractions. CDR1 and CDR2, per the germline V gene, are SQVTM and ANQGSEA. The CDR3 runs 15 amino acids, cysteine and phenylalanine included. The DNA shown is the 45-base CDR3, in frame from base 1. The V end loses 7 bases and the J end loses 1 base, and a stretch of 14 bases separates them. Notes on this clone: It has no known antigen specificity. The record has no base qualities; no much larger clone is one base away.

Sequenced material: NKG2D-low CD8+ T cells sorted from blood. The cell subset or site label of this sample denotes: sorted CD8+ NKG2D-low blood T cells. The sequence is built from TRBV29-1 and TRBJ2-6; the D gene could be TRBD1 or TRBD2, each one agreeing over 5 bases. The source of this sequence is a human donor with alopecia areata. The CDR3 in this case is CSAYLGVSGANVLTF. The DNA is TGCAGCGCCTACCTGGGGGTTTCTGGGGCCAACGTCCTGACTTTC.